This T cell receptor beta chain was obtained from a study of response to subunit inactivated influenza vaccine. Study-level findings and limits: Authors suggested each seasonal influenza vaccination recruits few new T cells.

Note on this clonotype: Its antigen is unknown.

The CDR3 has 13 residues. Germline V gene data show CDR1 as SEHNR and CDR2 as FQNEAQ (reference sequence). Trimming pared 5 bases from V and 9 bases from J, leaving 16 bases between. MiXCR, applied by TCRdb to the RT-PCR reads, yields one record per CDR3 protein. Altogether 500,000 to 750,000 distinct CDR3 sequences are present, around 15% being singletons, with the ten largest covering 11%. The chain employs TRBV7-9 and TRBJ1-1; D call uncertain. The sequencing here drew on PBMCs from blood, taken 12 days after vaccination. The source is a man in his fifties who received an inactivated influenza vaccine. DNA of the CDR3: TGTGCCAGCAGCCGAGCTATCGGCAGGCAAGCTTTCTTT. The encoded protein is CASSRAIGRQAFF.